The 8 T cell receptor beta chains presented below share a single source sample, sequenced in a study of shared clonotypes between healthy human individuals. Assay: immunoSEQ multiplex PCR; the TCRdb copy retains only in-frame clones and omits some. The sample contains around 500,000 clones, 75% to 85% of which appear only once. The sequencing sample was made of PBMCs. The origin of the receptors is a woman in her 40s in good health. Some clones in this sample may be carry-over from other donors' samples.

The chain couples TRBV19 to TRBJ1-5, with TRBD1 as a possible D gene (6 bases). There are 16 residues in the CDR3. CDR1 is LNHDA and CDR2 is SQIVND in the germline V gene (reference sequence). V was clipped by 10 bases and J by 2 bases, with 21 bases between them. This CDR3 is CATLPTGTGRNQPQHF. The CDR3 coding sequence is TGTGCCACTCTTCCCACAGGGACGGGGCGCAATCAGCCCCAGCATTTT.

This chain connects TRBV10-3 to TRBJ2-3, with D unresolved. V lost 4 bases to trimming and J lost 3 bases, with 11 bases between them. The germline gives CDR1 ENHRY, CDR2 SYGVKD. CDR3 size: 14 residues. The CDR3: CAISANTETDTQYF. In DNA, the CDR3 is TGTGCCATCAGTGCCAACACAGAAACAGATACGCAGTATTTT.

This chain uses TRBV5-1 with TRBJ1-4, with 7 positions matching TRBD1. The germline CDR1 and CDR2 sequences are SGHRS and YFSETQ. This CDR3 region has 15 residues. V was pared by 1 base and J by 4 bases, with 4 bases of the junction left unmatched. The CDR3 protein is CASSLTGAGNEKLFF. CDR3 DNA sequence: TGCGCCAGCAGCTTGACAGGGGCGGGTAATGAAAAACTGTTTTTT.

This clone was recorded at least ten times. Sequence at one end of the junction differs from germline and may be a read error. The chain employs TRBV20-1 and TRBJ2-3; 11 nucleotides line up with TRBD2. The CDR3 runs to 11 residues. In germline, CDR1 is DFQATT, CDR2 SNEGSKA (reference sequence). This CDR3 is CSALGTSGVPF. Here the CDR3 DNA reads TGCAGTGCCCTTGGGACTAGCGGAGTTCCTTTT.

The chain is built from TRBV18 and TRBJ2-6; D ambiguous. This CDR3 has 16 amino acids. The V end was cut by 2 bases, the J end by 0 bases, with 8 bases between. From germline, CDR1 is KGHSH and CDR2 LQKENI. This chain's CDR3 is CASSPSRASGANVLTF. The CDR3 coding sequence is TGTGCCAGCTCACCATCAAGAGCCTCTGGGGCCAACGTCCTGACTTTC. The full variable domain, its missing parts supplied by reference TRBV18 and TRBJ2-6, is NAGVMQNPRHLVRRRGQEARLRCSPMKGHSHVYWYRQLPEEGLKFMVYLQKENIIDESGMPKERFSAEFPKEGPSILRIQQVVRGDSAAYFCASSPSRASGANVLTFGAGSRLTVL.

This clone was detected once. The chain joins TRBV5-4 to TRBJ2-2, with 8 positions matching TRBD1. The junction had 6 bases not matched to a gene; V was cut back by 4 bases and J by 7 bases. The CDR3 sequence is 14 residues long. Germline CDR1 and CDR2: SGHNT and YYREEE (reference sequence). The CDR3 loop is CASSRDRGYGELFF. CDR3 DNA sequence: TGTGCCAGCAGCCGTGACAGGGGTTACGGGGAGCTGTTTTTT. The full variable domain, its missing parts supplied by reference TRBV5-4 and TRBJ2-2, is ETGVTQSPTHLIKTRGQQVTLRCSSQSGHNTVSWYQQALGQGPQFIFQYYREEENGRGNFPPRFSGLQFPNYSSELNVNALELDDSALYLCASSRDRGYGELFFGEGSRLTVL.

The chain is built from TRBV7-3 and TRBJ2-5, with 7 bases that match TRBD2. Germline values: CDR1 SGHTA, CDR2 FQGTGA. The CDR3 is 13 residues long. The trim removed 5 bases at V and 4 bases at J, leaving 4 bases unmatched. CDR3 DNA: TGTGCCAGCAGCCGGGGGGTTGGAGAGACCCAGTACTTC. Amino acids: CASSRGVGETQYF.

A note on this clone: Other nucleotide sequences in the sample specify the same CDR3. V and J are TRBV19 and TRBJ2-7; a weak D match, TRBD2 (5 bases). This CDR3 is 12 amino acids long. Deletions cut 9 bases from V and 0 bases from J, with 9 bases between. Germline CDR1 reads LNHDA; CDR2 reads SQIVND (reference sequence). This CDR3 reads CASRDTSYEQYF. In DNA, the CDR3 is TGTGCCAGCCGGGATACCTCCTACGAGCAGTACTTC.